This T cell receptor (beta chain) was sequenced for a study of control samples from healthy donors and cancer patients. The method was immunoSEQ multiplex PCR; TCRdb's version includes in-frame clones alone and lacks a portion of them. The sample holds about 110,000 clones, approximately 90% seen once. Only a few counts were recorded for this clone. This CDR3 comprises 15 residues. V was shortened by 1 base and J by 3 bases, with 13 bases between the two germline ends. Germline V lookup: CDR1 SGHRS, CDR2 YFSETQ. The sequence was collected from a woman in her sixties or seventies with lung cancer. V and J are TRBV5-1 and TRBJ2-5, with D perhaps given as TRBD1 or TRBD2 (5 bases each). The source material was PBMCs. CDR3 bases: TGCGCCAGCAGCTTGAATCCGGGGACCAAAGAGACCCAGTACTTC. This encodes CASSLNPGTKETQYF.